The 8 T cell receptor beta chains presented below share a single source sample, sequenced in a study of spatial heterogeneity in lung cancer (dated by TCRdb to the late 2010s). Libraries were built with 5' RACE. These reads were obtained on a NextSeq 500. TCRdb reprocessed the public reads (quality trimming at Q25 with fastp, clone calling with MiXCR) and kept in-frame beta chains. Rows with one shared CDR3 protein collapse into an entry with the most common genes and DNA. Across this sample there are 39,000 or so distinct CDR3 sequences, with around 3.3% seen only once. Roughly 35% of the sample is taken by the ten largest. What this sample's time point label stands for: sample taken at primary tumor resection. Source: normal lung tissue next to the tumor, taken at surgery. These receptor sequences come from a male donor with early-stage non-small cell lung cancer.

This clonotype was detected ten times or more. The rearrangement uses TRBV20-1 and TRBJ1-1, with D unresolved. The CDR3 has 12 residues. Per the germline V gene, CDR1 is DFQATT and CDR2 is SNEGSKA (reference sequence). Trimming removed 4 bases at V and 3 bases at J, with 9 bases between. CDR3 sequence (DNA): TGCAGTGCTATCGGGGATTACACTGAAGCTTTCTTT. Protein: CSAIGDYTEAFF.

This clonotype has just a few counts. The chain links TRBV12-3 or TRBV12-4 to TRBJ1-2; D may be TRBD1 (6 bases). CDR3 length: 12 amino acids. V dropped 6 bases and J dropped 8 bases, with 13 bases sitting between them. CDR3 residues: CASSLQGRGYTF. DNA for the CDR3: TGTGCCAGCAGCCTACAGGGTAGAGGCTACACCTTC.

Many counts were recorded for this clonotype. This chain joins TRBV19 and TRBJ2-1; possibly TRBD1 or TRBD2 for D (5 bases each). CDR1 is LNHDA, CDR2 SQIVND, per germline (reference sequence). This CDR3 is built from 15 residues. Between the trimmed V and J ends, which lost 7 bases and 0 bases, there was a span of 13 bases. CDR3 residues: CASTNYGASYNEQFF. CDR3 DNA sequence: TGTGCCAGTACTAATTACGGGGCCTCCTACAATGAGCAGTTCTTC.

Many counts were recorded for this clonotype. The chain carries TRBV24-1 and TRBJ1-1; D is possibly TRBD1 (5 bases). Trimming left V 2 bases short and J 3 bases short, with 9 bases between. Germline V gene data show CDR1 as KGHDR and CDR2 as SFDVKD. The CDR3 contains 14 residues. The CDR3 nucleotides read TGTGCCACCAGTGATTCCGGACACGACACTGAAGCTTTCTTT. Translation: CATSDSGHDTEAFF.

This clonotype was detected many times. The CDR3 reads CASSPWTGNSNQPQHF. CDR3 in DNA: TGCGCCAGCAGCCCTTGGACAGGGAATAGCAATCAGCCCCAGCATTTT. This chain uses TRBV4-1 with TRBJ1-5; 8 bases agree with TRBD1. V was pared by 4 bases and J by 0 bases, with 5 bases of the junction left unmatched. CDR3 length equals 16 residues. Germline loops: CDR1 MGHRA, CDR2 YSYEKL.

This clonotype was seen a handful of times. The chain links TRBV18 to TRBJ2-5; TRBD1 matches at 7 bases. Trimming at V came to 3 bases and at J to 0 bases, leaving 4 bases not matched to a gene. This CDR3 spans 15 amino acids. Germline V gene sequence: CDR1 KGHSH, CDR2 LQKENI. CDR3 sequence reads: CASSPMTGNQETQYF. The CDR3 coding sequence is TGTGCCAGCTCACCTATGACAGGGAACCAAGAGACCCAGTACTTC.

This clonotype was observed many times. The genes are TRBV7-8 and TRBJ2-5, with D possibly being TRBD2 (5 bases). V was cut by 5 bases and J by 1 base, with 14 bases left in between. CDR3 length equals 15 residues. Germline lookup yields CDR1 SGHVS and CDR2 FQNEAQ. CDR3 sequence (DNA): TGTGCCAGCAGCCCGGTTCTAGCTTCCCAAGAGACCCAGTACTTC. Its translation is CASSPVLASQETQYF.

This clonotype has a count of ten or more. V usage is TRBV29-1 and J usage is TRBJ2-1; D perhaps matches TRBD2 (5 bases). Germline V lookup: CDR1 SQVTM, CDR2 ANQGSEA. Trimming took 8 bases from V and 7 from J, leaving 24 bases between them. The CDR3 is 15 amino acids. For the CDR3, the DNA is TGCAGCACGGGAACGACTGGAGCTTGGGGAAATGAGCAGTTCTTC. Translated: CSTGTTGAWGNEQFF.